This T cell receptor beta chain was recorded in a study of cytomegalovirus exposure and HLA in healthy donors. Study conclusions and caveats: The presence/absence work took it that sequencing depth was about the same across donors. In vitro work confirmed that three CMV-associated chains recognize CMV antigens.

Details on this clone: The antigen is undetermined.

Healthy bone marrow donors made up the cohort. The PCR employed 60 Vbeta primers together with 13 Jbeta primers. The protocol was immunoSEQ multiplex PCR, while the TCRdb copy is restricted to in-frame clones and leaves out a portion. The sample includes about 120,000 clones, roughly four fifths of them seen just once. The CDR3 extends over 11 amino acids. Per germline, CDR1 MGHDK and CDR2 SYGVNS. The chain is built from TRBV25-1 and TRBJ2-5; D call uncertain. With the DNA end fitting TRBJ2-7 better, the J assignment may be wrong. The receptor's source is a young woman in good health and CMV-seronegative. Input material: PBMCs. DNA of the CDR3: TGTGCCACCTCCTCTCTTTACGAGCAGTACTTC. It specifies CATSSLYEQYF.